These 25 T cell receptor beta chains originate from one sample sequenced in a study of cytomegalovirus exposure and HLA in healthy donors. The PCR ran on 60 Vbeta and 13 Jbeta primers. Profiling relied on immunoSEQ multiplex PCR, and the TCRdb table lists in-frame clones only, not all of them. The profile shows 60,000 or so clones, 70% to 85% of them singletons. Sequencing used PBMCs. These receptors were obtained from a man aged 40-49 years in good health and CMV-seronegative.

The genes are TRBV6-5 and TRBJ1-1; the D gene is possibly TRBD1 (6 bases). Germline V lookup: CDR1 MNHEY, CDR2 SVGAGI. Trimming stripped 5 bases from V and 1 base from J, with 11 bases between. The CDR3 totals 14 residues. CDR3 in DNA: TGTGCCAGCAGTCCCGGACAGCCGAACACTGAAGCTTTCTTT. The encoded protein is CASSPGQPNTEAFF.

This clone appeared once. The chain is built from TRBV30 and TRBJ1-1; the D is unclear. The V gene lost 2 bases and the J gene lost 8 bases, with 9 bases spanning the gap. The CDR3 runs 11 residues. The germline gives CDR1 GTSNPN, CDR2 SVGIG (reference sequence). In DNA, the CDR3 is TGTGCCTGGAGTCGACTAGCCGAAGCTTTCTTT. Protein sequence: CAWSRLAEAFF.

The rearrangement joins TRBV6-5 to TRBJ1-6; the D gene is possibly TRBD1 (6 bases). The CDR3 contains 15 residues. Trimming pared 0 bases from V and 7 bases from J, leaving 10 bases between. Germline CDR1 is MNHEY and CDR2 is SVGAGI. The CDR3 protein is CASSYSIQGNSPLHF. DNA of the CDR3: TGTGCCAGCAGTTACTCGATTCAGGGGAATTCACCCCTCCACTTT.

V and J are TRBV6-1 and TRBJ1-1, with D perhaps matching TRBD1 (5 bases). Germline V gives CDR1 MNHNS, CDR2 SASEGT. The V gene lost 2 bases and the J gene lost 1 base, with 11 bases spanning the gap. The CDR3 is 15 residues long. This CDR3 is CASSERPTENTEAFF. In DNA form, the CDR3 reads TGTGCCAGCAGTGAACGACCGACAGAGAACACTGAAGCTTTCTTT.

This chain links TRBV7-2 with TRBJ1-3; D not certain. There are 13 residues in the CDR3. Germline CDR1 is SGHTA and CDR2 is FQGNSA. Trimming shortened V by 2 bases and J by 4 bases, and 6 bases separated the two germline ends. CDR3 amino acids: CASSLNGGNTIYF. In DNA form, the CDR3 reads TGTGCCAGCAGCTTAAACGGGGGAAACACCATATATTTT.

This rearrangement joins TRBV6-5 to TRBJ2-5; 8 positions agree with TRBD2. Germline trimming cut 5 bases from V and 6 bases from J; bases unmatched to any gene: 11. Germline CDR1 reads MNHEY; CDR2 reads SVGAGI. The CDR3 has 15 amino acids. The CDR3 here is CASSPGIAGSKTQYF. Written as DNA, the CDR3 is TGTGCCAGCAGTCCCGGGATAGCGGGGTCTAAGACCCAGTACTTC.

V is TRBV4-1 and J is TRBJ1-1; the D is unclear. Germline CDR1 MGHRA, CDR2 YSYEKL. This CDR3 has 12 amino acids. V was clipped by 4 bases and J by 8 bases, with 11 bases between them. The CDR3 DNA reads TGCGCCAGCAGCCGTCCCGGGAGCGAAGCTTTCTTT. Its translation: CASSRPGSEAFF.

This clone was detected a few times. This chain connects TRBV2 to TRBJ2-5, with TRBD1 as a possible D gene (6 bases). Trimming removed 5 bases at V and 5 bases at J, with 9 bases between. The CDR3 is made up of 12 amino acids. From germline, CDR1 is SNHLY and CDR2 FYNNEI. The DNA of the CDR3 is TGTGCCAGCAGTAGGACAGCGGAGACCCAGTACTTC. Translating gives CASSRTAETQYF.

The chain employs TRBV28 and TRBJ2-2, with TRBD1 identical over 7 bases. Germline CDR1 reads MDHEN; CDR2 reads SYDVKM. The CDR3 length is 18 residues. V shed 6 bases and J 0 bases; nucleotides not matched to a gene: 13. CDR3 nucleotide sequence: TGTGCCAGCAGACTTCGGGACAGACCCAATTCGAACACCGGGGAGCTGTTTTTT. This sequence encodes CASRLRDRPNSNTGELFF.

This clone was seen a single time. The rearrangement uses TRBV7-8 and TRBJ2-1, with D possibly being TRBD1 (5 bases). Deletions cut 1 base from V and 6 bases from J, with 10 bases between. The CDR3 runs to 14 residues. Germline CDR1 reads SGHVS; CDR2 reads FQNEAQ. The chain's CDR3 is CASSLVPGSNEQFF. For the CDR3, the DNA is TGTGCCAGCAGCTTAGTCCCAGGGTCCAATGAGCAGTTCTTC.

The CDR3 region has the DNA TGCGCCAGCAGACTAGCGGGGGAAGAGACCCAGTACTTC. This gives the protein CASRLAGEETQYF. V is TRBV5-1 and J is TRBJ2-5; TRBD2 matches 11 bases. CDR1 and CDR2 from the germline V gene are SGHRS and YFSETQ. V gave up 5 bases and J gave up 3 bases; unmatched junction bases: 0. The length of the CDR3 is 13 residues.

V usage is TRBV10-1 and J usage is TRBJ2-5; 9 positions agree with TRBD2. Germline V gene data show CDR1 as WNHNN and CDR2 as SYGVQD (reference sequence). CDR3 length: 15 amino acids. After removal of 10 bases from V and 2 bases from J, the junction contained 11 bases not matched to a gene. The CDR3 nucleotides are TGCGCCACCGGAGGGATAGCGGGGGAACAAGAGACCCAGTACTTC. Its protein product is CATGGIAGEQETQYF.

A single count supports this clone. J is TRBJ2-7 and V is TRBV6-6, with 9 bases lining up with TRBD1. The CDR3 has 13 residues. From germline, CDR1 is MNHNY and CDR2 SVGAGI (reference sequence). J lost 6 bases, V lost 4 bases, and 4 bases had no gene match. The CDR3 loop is CASSWTGDREQYF. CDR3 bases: TGTGCCAGCAGTTGGACAGGGGATCGCGAGCAGTACTTC.

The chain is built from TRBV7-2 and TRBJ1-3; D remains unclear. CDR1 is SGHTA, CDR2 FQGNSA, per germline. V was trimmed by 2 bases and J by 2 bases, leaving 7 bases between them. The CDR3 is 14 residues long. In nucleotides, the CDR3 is TGTGCCAGCAGCTTATTGTCTGCTGGAAACACCATATATTTT. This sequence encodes CASSLLSAGNTIYF.

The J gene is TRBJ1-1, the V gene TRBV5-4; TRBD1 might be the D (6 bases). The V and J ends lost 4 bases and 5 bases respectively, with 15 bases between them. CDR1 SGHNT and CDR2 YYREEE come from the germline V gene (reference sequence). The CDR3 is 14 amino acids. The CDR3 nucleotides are TGTGCCAGCAGCCGAGCGGGGGCGTGGACTGAAGCTTTCTTT. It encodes CASSRAGAWTEAFF.

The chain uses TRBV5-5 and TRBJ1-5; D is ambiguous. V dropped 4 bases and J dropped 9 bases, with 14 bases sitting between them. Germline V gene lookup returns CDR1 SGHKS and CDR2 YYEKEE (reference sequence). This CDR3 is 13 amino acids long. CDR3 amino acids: CASSKDVRGPQHF. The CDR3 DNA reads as TGTGCCAGCAGCAAGGACGTCCGGGGGCCCCAGCATTTT.

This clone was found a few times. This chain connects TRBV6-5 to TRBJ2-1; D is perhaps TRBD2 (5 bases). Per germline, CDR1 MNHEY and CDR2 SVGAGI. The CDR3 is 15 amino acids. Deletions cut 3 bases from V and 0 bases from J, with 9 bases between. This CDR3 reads CASSYYRDSYNEQFF. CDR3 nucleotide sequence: TGTGCCAGCAGTTATTATCGGGACTCCTACAATGAGCAGTTCTTC.

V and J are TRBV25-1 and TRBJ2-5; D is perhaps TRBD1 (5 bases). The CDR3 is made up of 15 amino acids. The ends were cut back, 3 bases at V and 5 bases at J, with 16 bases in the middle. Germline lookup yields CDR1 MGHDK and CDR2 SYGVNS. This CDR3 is CASSERTYPGETQYF. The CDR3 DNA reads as TGTGCCAGCAGTGAGAGGACATACCCCGGGGAGACCCAGTACTTC. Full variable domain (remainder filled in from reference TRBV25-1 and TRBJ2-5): EADIYQTPRYLVIGTGKKITLECSQTMGHDKMYWYQQDPGMELHLIHYSYGVNSTEKGDLSSESTVSRIRTEHFPLTLESARPSHTSQYLCASSERTYPGETQYFGPGTRLLVL.

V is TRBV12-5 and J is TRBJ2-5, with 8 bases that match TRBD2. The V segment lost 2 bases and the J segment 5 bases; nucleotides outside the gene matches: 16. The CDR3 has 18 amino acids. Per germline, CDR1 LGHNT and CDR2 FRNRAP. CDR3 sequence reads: CASGLSRWSAGVGETQYF. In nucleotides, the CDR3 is TGTGCTAGTGGTTTGTCCCGATGGTCAGCGGGGGTGGGTGAGACCCAGTACTTC.

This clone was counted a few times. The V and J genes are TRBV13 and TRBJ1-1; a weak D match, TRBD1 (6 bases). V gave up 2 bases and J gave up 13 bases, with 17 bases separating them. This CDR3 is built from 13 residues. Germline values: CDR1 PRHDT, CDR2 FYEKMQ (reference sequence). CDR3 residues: CASSLRGARPRFF. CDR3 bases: TGTGCCAGCAGCTTACGGGGGGCGCGTCCACGTTTCTTT.

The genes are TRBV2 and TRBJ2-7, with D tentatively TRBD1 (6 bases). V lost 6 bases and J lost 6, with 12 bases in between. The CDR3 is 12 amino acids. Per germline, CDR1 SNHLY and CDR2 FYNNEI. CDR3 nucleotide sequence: TGTGCCAGCAGGCAGGGGACCGCCGAGCAGTACGTC. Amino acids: CASRQGTAEQYV.

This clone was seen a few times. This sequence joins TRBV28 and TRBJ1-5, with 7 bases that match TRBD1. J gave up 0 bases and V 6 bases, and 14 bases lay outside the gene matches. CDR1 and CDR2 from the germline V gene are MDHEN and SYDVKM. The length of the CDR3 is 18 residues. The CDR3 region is CASSTRQGSTYSNQPQHF. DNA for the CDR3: TGTGCCAGCAGCACTCGACAGGGTTCGACCTATAGCAATCAGCCCCAGCATTTT.

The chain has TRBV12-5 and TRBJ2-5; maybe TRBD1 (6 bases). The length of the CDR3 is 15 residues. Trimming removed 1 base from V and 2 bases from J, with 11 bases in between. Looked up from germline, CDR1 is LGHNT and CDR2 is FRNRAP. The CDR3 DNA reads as TGTGCTAGTGGTTTGGGGGGGCACAGTCAAGAGACCCAGTACTTC. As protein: CASGLGGHSQETQYF.

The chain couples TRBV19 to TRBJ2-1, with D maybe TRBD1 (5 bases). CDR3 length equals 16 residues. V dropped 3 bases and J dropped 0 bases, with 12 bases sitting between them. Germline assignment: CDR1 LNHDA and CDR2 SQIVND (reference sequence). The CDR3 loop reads CASSISPQGSYNEQFF. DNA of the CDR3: TGTGCCAGTAGTATCTCCCCCCAGGGCTCCTACAATGAGCAGTTCTTC. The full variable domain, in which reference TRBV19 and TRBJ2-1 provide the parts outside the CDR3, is DGGITQSPKYLFRKEGQNVTLSCEQNLNHDAMYWYRQDPGQGLRLIYYSQIVNDFQKGDIAEGYSVSREKKESFPLTVTSAQKNPTAFYLCASSISPQGSYNEQFFGPGTRLTVL.

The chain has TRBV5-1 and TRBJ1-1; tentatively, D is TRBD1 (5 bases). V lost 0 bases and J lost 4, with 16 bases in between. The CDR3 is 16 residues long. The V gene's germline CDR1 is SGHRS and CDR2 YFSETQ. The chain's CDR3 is CASSLDGRVSFTEAFF. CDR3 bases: TGCGCCAGCAGCTTGGACGGCAGGGTCTCGTTCACTGAAGCTTTCTTT.